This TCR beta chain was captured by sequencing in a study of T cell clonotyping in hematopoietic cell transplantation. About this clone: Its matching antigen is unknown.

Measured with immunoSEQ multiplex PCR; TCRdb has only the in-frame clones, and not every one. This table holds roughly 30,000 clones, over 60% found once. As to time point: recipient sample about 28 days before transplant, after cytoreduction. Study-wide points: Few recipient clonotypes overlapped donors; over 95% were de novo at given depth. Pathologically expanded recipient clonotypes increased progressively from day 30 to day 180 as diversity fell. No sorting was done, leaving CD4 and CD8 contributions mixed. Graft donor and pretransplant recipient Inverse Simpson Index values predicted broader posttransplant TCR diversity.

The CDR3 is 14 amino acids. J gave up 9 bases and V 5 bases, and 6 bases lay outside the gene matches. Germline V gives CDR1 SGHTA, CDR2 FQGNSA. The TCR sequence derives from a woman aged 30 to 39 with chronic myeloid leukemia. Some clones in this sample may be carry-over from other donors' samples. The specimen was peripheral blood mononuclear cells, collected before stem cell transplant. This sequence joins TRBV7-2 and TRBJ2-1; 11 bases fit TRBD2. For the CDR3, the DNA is TGTGCCAGCAGCCATAGCGGGGGGGCGGGTGAGCAGTTCTTC. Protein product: CASSHSGGAGEQFF.